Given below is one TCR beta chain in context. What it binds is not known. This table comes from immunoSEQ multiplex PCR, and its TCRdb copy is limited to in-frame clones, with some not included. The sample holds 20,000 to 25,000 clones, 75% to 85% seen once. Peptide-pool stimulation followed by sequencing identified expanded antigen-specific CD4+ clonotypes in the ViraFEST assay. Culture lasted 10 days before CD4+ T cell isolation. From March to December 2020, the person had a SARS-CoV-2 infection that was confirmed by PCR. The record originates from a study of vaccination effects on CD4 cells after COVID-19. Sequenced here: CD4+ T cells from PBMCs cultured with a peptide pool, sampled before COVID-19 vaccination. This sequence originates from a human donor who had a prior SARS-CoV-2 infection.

The CDR3 sequence is CASSRERAYEQYF. Written as DNA, the CDR3 is TGTGCCAGCAGCCGAGAAAGGGCCTACGAGCAGTACTTC. The chain links TRBV4-2 to TRBJ2-7; D gene uncertain. Germline V gene data show CDR1 as LGHNA and CDR2 as YNFKEQ. CDR3 length: 13 residues. V was cut by 4 bases and J by 2 bases, with 9 bases left in between.